This TCR beta chain was identified in a study of shared clonotypes between healthy human individuals. General observations from the study: What naive subsets generally showed was a larger estimated richness than memory subsets showed.

TCRdb's copy holds only in-frame clones and misses some; the assay was immunoSEQ multiplex PCR. In the table there are millions of clones, about 95% of which are singletons. V lost 7 bases and J 4 bases, leaving 13 bases between the germline ends. Germline lookup yields CDR1 MNHNY and CDR2 SVGAGI (reference sequence). The CDR3 sequence is 13 residues long. Naive-designated CD8 cells lacked CD45RO, were positively enriched for CCR7, and omitted terminally differentiated effector memory CD45RA+ cells. Regarding this clone: Its antigen is undetermined.

This sequence joins TRBV6-6 and TRBJ1-1, with D perhaps matching TRBD1 (6 bases). This sequence was found in a young man in good health. Sequences were obtained from naive CD8+ T cells sorted from blood. The CDR3 spells CASTTTGSTEAFF. CDR3 nucleotide sequence: TGTGCCAGCACCACTACAGGGAGCACTGAAGCTTTCTTT.